A single sample gave rise to the 3 T cell receptor beta chains below, sequenced in a study of cytomegalovirus exposure and HLA in healthy donors. PCR used 60 Vbeta primers and 13 Jbeta primers. Repertoires were generated with immunoSEQ multiplex PCR, while TCRdb's copy carries only in-frame clones and drops some. The data hold over 150,000 clones, with approximately 80% observed a single time. The sequenced sample was PBMCs. Receptors originate from a boy aged 2-9 years in good health and CMV-seronegative.

V usage is TRBV29-1 and J usage is TRBJ2-1; 8 bases fit TRBD2. Germline V gene lookup returns CDR1 SQVTM and CDR2 ANQGSEA. The ends lost 2 bases at V and 0 bases at J; junction bases unmatched: 3. The length of the CDR3 is 15 residues. The CDR3 here is CSVEMAGGSYNEQFF. CDR3 sequence (DNA): TGCAGCGTTGAAATGGCGGGGGGCTCCTACAATGAGCAGTTCTTC.

This chain's CDR3 is CASPGTCGYTF. CDR3 DNA: TGTGCCAGTCCCGGGACTTGTGGCTACACCTTC. The chain links TRBV19 to TRBJ1-2; perhaps TRBD1 as D (5 bases). Trimming cost V 8 bases and J 7 bases, with 11 bases left between them. The germline V gene has CDR1 LNHDA and CDR2 SQIVND (reference sequence). The CDR3 runs 11 residues. The complete variable domain, with remaining parts taken from reference TRBV19 and TRBJ1-2, reads DGGITQSPKYLFRKEGQNVTLSCEQNLNHDAMYWYRQDPGQGLRLIYYSQIVNDFQKGDIAEGYSVSREKKESFPLTVTSAQKNPTAFYLCASPGTCGYTFGSGTRLTVV.

The chain employs TRBV29-1 and TRBJ2-5, with a tentative D call TRBD1 (5 bases). V lost 3 bases to trimming and J lost 7 bases, with 15 bases between them. CDR3 size: 13 residues. Germline CDR1 reads SQVTM; CDR2 reads ANQGSEA. The CDR3 is CSVDGPGQRTQYF. The CDR3 DNA follows: TGCAGCGTTGATGGCCCAGGGCAGCGGACCCAGTACTTC. The whole variable domain, filled in from reference TRBV29-1 and TRBJ2-5, reads SAVISQKPSRDICQRGTSLTIQCQVDSQVTMMFWYRQQPGQSLTLIATANQGSEATYESGFVIDKFPISRPNLTFSTLTVSNMSPEDSSIYLCSVDGPGQRTQYFGPGTRLLVL.